This T cell receptor beta chain was sequenced for a study of blood T cell repertoires in COVID-19. Per the original data handling: Reference gene primer amplification in the assay estimated nucleated cell counts. TCRdb keeps only in-frame clones here, not all; method: immunoSEQ multiplex PCR. Clone size and the V and J calls come from that table; the DNA yielded D and trimming. The sample includes 200,000 to 250,000 clones, approximately 84% of them seen just once. The V segment lost 7 bases and the J segment 6 bases; nucleotides outside the gene matches: 9. Per the germline V gene, CDR1 is MNHEY and CDR2 is SVGAGI. This CDR3 is built from 14 residues.

The rearrangement links TRBV6-5 to TRBJ1-1; TRBD1 aligns across 9 bases. The clonotype comes from a man aged 40-49 years who had recovered from COVID-19. Input material: PBMCs or T cells enriched from blood (not recorded which). Written as DNA, the CDR3 is TGTGCCAGCACCGAGACAGGGGGAGTACCTGAAGCTTTCTTT. Its protein product is CASTETGGVPEAFF.